The rows below give T cell receptor beta chains drawn from one sample of a study of cytomegalovirus exposure and HLA in healthy donors. The assay was immunoSEQ multiplex PCR, and TCRdb's table has in-frame clones only and misses some. Among about 130,000 clones, about 8.5% were seen once, and the ten largest hold 4.5% to 5.5%. The sample was PBMCs. These TCRs come from a man aged 40-55 years in good health and CMV-seronegative. Each CDR3 is given with its conserved first and last residue. Rows may omit the clone size; those that give it use once, few, many or a size class.

clone_size v_call cdr3_aa
NA TRBV19 CASSLPGTGNTGELFF
few TRBV7-9 CASSLNRGWDSPLHF
NA TRBV11-2 CASSFGTSGGEETQYF
few TRBV5-4 CASSLPTGGSGANVLTF
few TRBV15 CATSRGSLLNEQFF
few TRBV10-1 CASSEGTSGTGGQETQYF
NA TRBV6-6 CASSYRDQETQYF
few TRBV9 CASSVGAVDNQPQHF
NA TRBV10-3 CAIRGRTGGTDTQYF
few TRBV6-1 CASSGPGGQSEKLFF
few TRBV6-5 CASSRVTGNTIYF
NA TRBV5-6 CASSSSGQGFYEQYF
NA TRBV19 CATTSSLSNQPQHF
NA TRBV7-6 CASSLRSGDQPQHF
few TRBV5-6 CASSFGTGDRQPQHF
few TRBV5-4 CASSWRGPPGEQYF
NA TRBV10-1 CANPDRGLYEQYF
few TRBV2 CASGPGGGQPQHF
NA TRBV18 CASSQGSGNTIYF